Listed below are T cell receptor beta chains from one sample, sequenced in a study of T cell responses to AZD1222 COVID-19 vaccine. The data were produced by immunoSEQ multiplex PCR, yet TCRdb's version contains in-frame clones alone and is incomplete. The data contain 150,000 to 200,000 clones, more than 75% of them singletons. Sample: peripheral blood, taken 28 days after the second AZD1222 dose. These receptors were collected from an adult who received the AZD1222 COVID-19 vaccine. Both conserved end residues are part of each CDR3. Fields, in order: clone size, J gene, V gene, D gene, CDR3 DNA, CDR3 protein. D genes are given only for firm matches. Clone size is stated in some rows and not others, as once, few, many or a class when expanded.

once,TRBJ1-3,TRBV6-2/TRBV6-3,-,TGTGCCAGCAGTTACGAGCTCCATGGAAACACCATATATTTT,CASSYELHGNTIYF
-,TRBJ1-6,TRBV4-3,-,TGCGCCAGCAGCCAAGATAAGGCTGGAAATTCACCCCTCCACTTT,CASSQDKAGNSPLHF
-,TRBJ2-7,TRBV28,-,TGTGCCAGCAGTGTGGGGGTAGAACGGTACTTC,CASSVGVERYF
-,TRBJ1-2,TRBV3-1/TRBV3-2,-,TGTGCCAGCAGCCAAGTAGGGGCGATCGGCTACACCTTC,CASSQVGAIGYTF
once,TRBJ2-1,TRBV5-1,-,TGCGCCAGCAGCTCGACAGGGTTCCGGGGGGCAGCTCCCAATGAGCAGTTCTTC,CASSSTGFRGAAPNEQFF
-,TRBJ2-3,TRBV5-1,-,TGCGCCAGCAGCCTTGCGGGGCGGGACCCGACCGATACGCAGTATTTT,CASSLAGRDPTDTQYF
-,TRBJ2-7,TRBV7-2,TRBD1,TGTGCCAGCAGCTTAGCCAGGACAGGGACCTCCTACGAGCAGTACTTC,CASSLARTGTSYEQYF
-,TRBJ2-1,TRBV16,-,TGTGCCAGCAGCCAATTATCCGCTAGCGTGAATGAGCAGTTCTTC,CASSQLSASVNEQFF
-,TRBJ1-1,TRBV7-3,-,TGTGCCAGCAGCTTAAGAGCAATTAACACTGAAGCTTTCTTT,CASSLRAINTEAFF
-,TRBJ2-7,TRBV6-4,TRBD1,TGTGCCAGCACCAAGGACAGGGCAGAAGAGCAGTACTTC,CASTKDRAEEQYF
-,TRBJ1-6,TRBV14,-,TGTGCCAGCAGATTAACACAGACCAATTCACCCCTCCACTTT,CASRLTQTNSPLHF
-,TRBJ1-1,TRBV2,-,TGTGCCAGCAGTGAAGCGCTTGGTTTTGAAGCTTTCTTT,CASSEALGFEAFF
-,TRBJ2-5,TRBV7-2,TRBD1,TGTGCCAGCAGCTTATTCGGACAGGGTCAAGAGACCCAGTACTTC,CASSLFGQGQETQYF
once,TRBJ2-2,TRBV5-1,-,TGCGCCAGCAGGACTAGTCCGACTGACACCGGGGAGCTGTTTTTT,CASRTSPTDTGELFF
-,TRBJ2-1,TRBV30,-,TGTGCCTGGAGTCTAGGGCCCAATATGTTCTTC,CAWSLGPNMFF
-,TRBJ2-1,TRBV7-9,TRBD2,TGTGCCAGCAGCTGGGTAGCGGGGCTCTACAATGAGCAGTTCTTC,CASSWVAGLYNEQFF
-,TRBJ2-1,TRBV25-1,-,TGTGCCAGCAGTATTTCGAGGGGCGCGTCCAATGAGCAGTTCTTC,CASSISRGASNEQFF
-,TRBJ2-7,TRBV9,TRBD2,TGTGCCAGCAGTGGGGGACTAGCGGGAGGGTACGAGCAGTACTTC,CASSGGLAGGYEQYF
-,TRBJ2-1,TRBV4-2,-,TGTGCCAGCAGCCCCCCCAAGATTGGCAATGAGCAGTTCTTC,CASSPPKIGNEQFF
few,TRBJ2-1,TRBV19,TRBD2,TGTGCCAGTAGTATATGGGTAGCGGGAGGTTTGCTAGGATGGGAGTTCTTC,CASSIWVAGGLLGWEFF
-,TRBJ1-1,TRBV5-4,-,TGTGCCAGCAGCGTACAGGGGAACACTGAAGCTTTCTTT,CASSVQGNTEAFF
-,TRBJ2-7,TRBV14,TRBD1,TGTGCCAGCAGCCAAAGGGGGCTGGGATCCTACGAGCAGTACTTC,CASSQRGLGSYEQYF
-,TRBJ2-5,TRBV19,-,TGTGCCAGTAGCGTTAACGGCCAAGAGACCCAGTACTTC,CASSVNGQETQYF
-,TRBJ2-1,TRBV27,-,TGTGCCAGCAGTCCGGATCCTAGCGTGCTCTACAATGAGCAGTTCTTC,CASSPDPSVLYNEQFF
-,TRBJ1-1,TRBV19,-,TGTGCCAGTAGTATACCAGGGGTCACTGAAGCTTTCTTT,CASSIPGVTEAFF
-,TRBJ2-5,TRBV5-1,TRBD1,TGCGCCAGCAGCTTGACAGGGGAAGAGACCCAGTACTTC,CASSLTGEETQYF
-,TRBJ2-7,TRBV7-8,-,TGTGCCAGCAGCTTAGCGCACAGCCAGTTTGGATTGGGCGAGCAGTACTTC,CASSLAHSQFGLGEQYF
-,TRBJ2-5,TRBV5-5,-,TGTGCCAGCAGCTTGACCTCCCGGGGGGAGACCCAGTACTTC,CASSLTSRGETQYF
-,TRBJ2-7,TRBV15,-,TGTGCCACCAGCAGAGATGTTGGAGCAGGGGCCTTTAGCTCCTACGAGCAGTACTTC,CATSRDVGAGAFSSYEQYF
-,TRBJ2-7,TRBV5-1,-,TGCGCCAGCAGCTTGGAACAGGGAGGCTACGAGCAGTACTTC,CASSLEQGGYEQYF
-,TRBJ2-2,TRBV24-1,TRBD1,TGTGCCACCAGTGACCCCTACGGGACAGGGAACACCGGGGAGCTGTTTTTT,CATSDPYGTGNTGELFF
once,TRBJ2-1,TRBV7-9,-,TGTGCCAGCAGCTTAACCGGGACTGCGGAGTTCTTC,CASSLTGTAEFF
few,TRBJ2-3,TRBV9,-,TGTGCCAGCAGCGTAGCGGGGTTAACAGATACGCAGTATTTT,CASSVAGLTDTQYF
-,TRBJ2-1,TRBV6-2/TRBV6-3,TRBD2,TGTGCCAGCACCCCGCCGGGACTAGCGGGGCACAATGAGCAGTTCTTC,CASTPPGLAGHNEQFF
-,TRBJ2-1,TRBV10-1,TRBD2,TGCGCCAGCAATGGGACTAGCGGGGTCAATGAGCAGTTCTTC,CASNGTSGVNEQFF
-,TRBJ2-2,TRBV6-5,-,TGTGCCAGCACCCCCGCCCCGTTTACCGGGGAGCTGTTTTTT,CASTPAPFTGELFF
-,TRBJ1-1,TRBV30,-,TGTGCCTGGACTTGGAGGGGATTGACTGAAGCTTTCTTT,CAWTWRGLTEAFF
-,TRBJ1-2,TRBV7-8,-,TGTGCCAGCAGCTTATCATGGGGCTTCGATGGCTACACCTTC,CASSLSWGFDGYTF
-,TRBJ2-7,TRBV7-2,-,TGTGCCAGCACCCCTCAGCGGGCCCCGGGCGAGCAGTACTTC,CASTPQRAPGEQYF